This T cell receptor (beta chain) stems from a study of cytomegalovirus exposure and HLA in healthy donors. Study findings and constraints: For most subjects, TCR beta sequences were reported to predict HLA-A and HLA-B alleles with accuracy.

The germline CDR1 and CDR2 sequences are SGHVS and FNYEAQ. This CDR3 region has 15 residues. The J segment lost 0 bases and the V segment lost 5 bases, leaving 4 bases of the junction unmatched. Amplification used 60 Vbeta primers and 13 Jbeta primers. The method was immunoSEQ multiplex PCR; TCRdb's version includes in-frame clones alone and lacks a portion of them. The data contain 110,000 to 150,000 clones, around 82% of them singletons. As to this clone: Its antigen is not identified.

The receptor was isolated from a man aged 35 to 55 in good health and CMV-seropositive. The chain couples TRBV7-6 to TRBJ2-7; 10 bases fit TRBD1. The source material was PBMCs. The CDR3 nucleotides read TGTGCCAGCAGCCAAAGACAGGGGGCCTCCTACGAGCAGTACTTC. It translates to CASSQRQGASYEQYF.